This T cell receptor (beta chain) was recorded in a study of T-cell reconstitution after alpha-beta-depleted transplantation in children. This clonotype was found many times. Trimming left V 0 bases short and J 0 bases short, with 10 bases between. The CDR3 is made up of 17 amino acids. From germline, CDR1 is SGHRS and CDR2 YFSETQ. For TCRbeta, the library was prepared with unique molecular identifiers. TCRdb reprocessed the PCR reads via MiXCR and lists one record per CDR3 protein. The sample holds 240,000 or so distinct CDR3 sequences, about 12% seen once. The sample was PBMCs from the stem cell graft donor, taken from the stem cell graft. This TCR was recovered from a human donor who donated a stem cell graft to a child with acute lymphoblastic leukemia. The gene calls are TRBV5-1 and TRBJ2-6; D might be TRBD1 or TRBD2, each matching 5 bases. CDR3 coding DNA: TGCGCCAGCAGCTTGGCAGGGACGAACTCTGGGGCCAACGTCCTGACTTTC. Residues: CASSLAGTNSGANVLTF.